A single T cell receptor (beta chain) is shown here with its context. This sample is drawn from a study of blood T cell repertoires in COVID-19. The table came from immunoSEQ multiplex PCR; TCRdb's copy has only in-frame clones and leaves some out. The sample shows approximately 97,000 clones, roughly 92% of them seen only once. V was shortened by 0 bases and J by 4 bases, with 4 bases between the two germline ends. Germline V gene sequence: CDR1 SGDLS, CDR2 YYNGEE. CDR3 size: 12 residues. This chain joins TRBV9 and TRBJ1-2; D is unresolved. The TCR originated in a woman aged 45-60 years with COVID-19, enrolled during active disease. Material for sequencing was peripheral blood. DNA for the CDR3: TGTGCCAGCAGCGTAGGAGGCTATGGCTACACCTTC. This codes for CASSVGGYGYTF.